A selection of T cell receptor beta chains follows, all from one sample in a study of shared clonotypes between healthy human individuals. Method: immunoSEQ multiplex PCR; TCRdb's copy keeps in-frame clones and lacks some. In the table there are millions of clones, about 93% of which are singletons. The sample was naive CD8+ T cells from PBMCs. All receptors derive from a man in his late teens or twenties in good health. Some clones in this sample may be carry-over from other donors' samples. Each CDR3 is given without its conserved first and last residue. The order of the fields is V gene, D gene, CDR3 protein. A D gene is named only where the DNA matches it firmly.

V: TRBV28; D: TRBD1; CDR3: ASREHRGVGNTIY
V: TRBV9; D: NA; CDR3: ASSVGEGFAYGYT
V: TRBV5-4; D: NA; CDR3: ASSLSVRGDSSGTQY
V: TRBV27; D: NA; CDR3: ASSLNVLEKLF
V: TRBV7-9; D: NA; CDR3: ASSSPQQDPQETQY
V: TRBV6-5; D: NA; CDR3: ASSGSSVVIYEQF
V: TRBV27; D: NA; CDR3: ASGSIYRASYEKLF
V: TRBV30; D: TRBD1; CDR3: ASGQGAYEQY
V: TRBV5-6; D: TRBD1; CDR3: ASSLVGTGWFTEAF
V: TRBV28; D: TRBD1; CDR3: ASSPTSAGTGPSYEQY
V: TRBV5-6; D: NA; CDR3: ASSAVGVNTEAF
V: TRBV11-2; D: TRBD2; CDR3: ASSPSGPYNEQF
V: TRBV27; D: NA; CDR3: ASRGPPGYGYT
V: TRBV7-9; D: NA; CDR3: ASSTRGSGNTIY
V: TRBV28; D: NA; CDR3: ASSFPESTEAF
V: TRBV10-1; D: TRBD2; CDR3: ASSEGLAGAGTGELF
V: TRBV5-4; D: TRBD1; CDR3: ASSLTGDPLNTEAF
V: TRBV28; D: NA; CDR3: ASSAVESYNEQF
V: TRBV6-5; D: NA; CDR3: ASSYSPPPNEQF
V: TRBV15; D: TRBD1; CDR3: ATRGRGQEKLF
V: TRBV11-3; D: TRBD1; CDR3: ASSLDRDHEQY
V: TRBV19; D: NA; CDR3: ASSLERFDQPQH
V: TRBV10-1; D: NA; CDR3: ASSGVGDANNEQF
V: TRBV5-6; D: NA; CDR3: ASSVGPGDYSYEQY
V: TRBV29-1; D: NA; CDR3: SVVRQVQVDGYT
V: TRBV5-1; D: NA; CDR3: ASSILQGMDYEQY
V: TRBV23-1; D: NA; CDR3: ASSQYRGGQVGKLF
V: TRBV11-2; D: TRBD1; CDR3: ASSLEDREDQETQY
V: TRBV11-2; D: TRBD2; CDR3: ASTKGASGPGILDTQY
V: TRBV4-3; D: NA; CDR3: ASTSGANVLT
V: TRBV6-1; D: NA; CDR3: ASSVRFEVYEQY
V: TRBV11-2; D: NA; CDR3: ASSLKYNEQF
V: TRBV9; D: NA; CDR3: ASSVGSGGQPQH
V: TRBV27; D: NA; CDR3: ASSLYRSMNTEAF
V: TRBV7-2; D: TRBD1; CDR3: ASSSRTGGETQY
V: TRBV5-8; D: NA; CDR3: ASSFHSTDTQY
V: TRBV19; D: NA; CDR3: ASASRATNEKLF
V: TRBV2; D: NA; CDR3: ASSEWAGYYGYT
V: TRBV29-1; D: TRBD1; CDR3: SVEKTGGTTDTQY
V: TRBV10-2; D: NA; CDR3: ATRQRDAKNIQY
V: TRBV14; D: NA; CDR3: ASSPTAGANVLT
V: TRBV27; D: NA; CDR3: ASSSPGGVNTEAF
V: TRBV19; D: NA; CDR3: ASSIYPSTEAF
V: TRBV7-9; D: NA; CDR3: ASSLGRPDNPIREQY
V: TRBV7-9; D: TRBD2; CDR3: ASSLVGLVADEQF
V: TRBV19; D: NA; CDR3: ASSEWGTNEKLF
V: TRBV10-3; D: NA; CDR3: AISDIGNGTGELF
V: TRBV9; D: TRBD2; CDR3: ASSVWTSDTTDTQY
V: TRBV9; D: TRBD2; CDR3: ASSEGLAGVYEQF
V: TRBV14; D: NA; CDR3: ASSQAGLREKLF
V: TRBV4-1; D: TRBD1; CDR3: ASSLRDRNLPGELF